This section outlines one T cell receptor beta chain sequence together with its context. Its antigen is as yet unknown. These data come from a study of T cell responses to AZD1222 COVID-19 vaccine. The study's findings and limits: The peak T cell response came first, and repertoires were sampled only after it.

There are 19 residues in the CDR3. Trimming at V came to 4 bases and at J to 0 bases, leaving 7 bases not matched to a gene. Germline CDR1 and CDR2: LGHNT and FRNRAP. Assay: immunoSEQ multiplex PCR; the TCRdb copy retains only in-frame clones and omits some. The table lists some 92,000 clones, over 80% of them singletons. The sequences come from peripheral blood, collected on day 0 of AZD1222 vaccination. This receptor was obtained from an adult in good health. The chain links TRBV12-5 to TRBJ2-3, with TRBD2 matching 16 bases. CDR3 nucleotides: TGTGCTAGTGGTTCCTACGGGACTAGCGGGGGGGCTAGCACAGATACGCAGTATTTT. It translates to CASGSYGTSGGASTDTQYF. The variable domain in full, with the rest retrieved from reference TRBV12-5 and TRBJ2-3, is DARVTQTPRHKVTEMGQEVTMRCQPILGHNTVFWYRQTMMQGLELLAYFRNRAPLDDSGMPKDRFSAEMPDATLATLKIQPSEPRDSAVYFCASGSYGTSGGASTDTQYFGPGTRLTVL.